This TCR beta chain was profiled in a study of identical twins. V shed 0 bases and J shed 2 bases, with 12 bases lying between them. CDR1 and CDR2 from the germline V gene are LGHNA and YSLEER. This CDR3 has 16 residues. Study-wide results and caveats: It was cross-sectional statistical analysis, not following the same donors, that the conclusions relied on. Researchers reported excess low generation probability among twin-shared out-of-frame alpha sequences.

With regard to this clonotype: Its antigen is still unknown.

TCRdb independently ran MiXCR on the 5' RACE reads; one entry per CDR3 protein. The table has roughly 720,000 distinct CDR3 sequences, around a sixth seen once; the top ten hold about 12%. These data also formed part of another study, on T cells expressing NK-cell markers. This second study notes: The eight sequenced donors comprised seven who were HCMV-seropositive and one who was seronegative. Among CD8+ T cells from about six donors, dominant NKG2C+ clonotypes accounted for roughly 1.0-7.0%.

This sequence originates from a woman aged 18-30 years in good health. V usage is TRBV4-3 and J usage is TRBJ2-3; D assignment may be TRBD1 or TRBD2 (5 bases each). Sample: PBMCs. In DNA form, the CDR3 reads TGCGCCAGCAGCCAAGATGGGGTCGGGACCACAGATACGCAGTATTTT. Its translation is CASSQDGVGTTDTQYF.